This T cell receptor (beta chain) is drawn from a study of CD8+ T cells in alopecia areata. Extraction and reverse transcription of RNA yielded cDNA as the sequencing template. Generated by immunoSEQ multiplex PCR, the TCRdb table keeps only in-frame clones and is missing some. The repertoire holds roughly 200,000 clones, with 50% to 70% as singletons. With 2 bases clipped from V and 0 bases from J, the junction kept 5 bases outside the gene matches. The germline V gene encodes CDR1 GTSNPN and CDR2 SVGIG (reference sequence). The CDR3 is 15 residues long. This clone has just a few counts. Its matching antigen is unknown. Study-wide points: Across lesional scalp, and particularly alopecia totalis/universalis, clonality surpassed that of normal scalp.

V and J are TRBV30 and TRBJ1-1; 8 bases match TRBD1. This specimen was CD4+ T cells sorted from blood, taken at week 0. The clonotype originates from a human donor with alopecia areata. The CDR3 nucleotides are TGTGCCTGGAGTAATGCGGACAGGGTGAACACTGAAGCTTTCTTT. It yields the protein CAWSNADRVNTEAFF.